This T cell receptor beta chain was recovered during a study of patients and donors after allogeneic stem cell transplantation. TCRdb recomputed calls from the RT-PCR reads with MiXCR, one row per CDR3 protein. The sample includes about a million distinct CDR3 sequences, roughly 18% seen only once; the top ten take approximately 5.9%. The junction had 7 bases not matched to a gene; V was cut back by 3 bases and J by 4 bases. Per the germline V gene, CDR1 is MNHEY and CDR2 is SMNVEV (reference sequence). CDR3 length: 16 residues. The sequence came from a human donor who was either an allogeneic HSCT recipient or a stem cell or donor lymphocyte infusion donor (not recorded which). It is not recorded whose cells these are; they may come from a transplant donor. Sequencing input: blood, either unsorted or a sorted T cell fraction (not recorded which). This chain uses TRBV27 with TRBJ2-1, with 9 bases aligning to TRBD2. The chain's CDR3 is CASSFRPSGKYNEQFF. For the CDR3, the DNA is TGTGCCAGCAGTTTTAGGCCTAGCGGGAAATACAATGAGCAGTTCTTC.